These 3 T cell receptor beta chains originate from one sample sequenced in a study of vaccination and CD4 T cells after COVID-19. Sample treatment: approximately 9-day PBMC culture with coronavirus spike peptide pools or control peptides (ViraFEST assay). What these receptors recognize is not known. The study sequenced cultured CD4+ T cell DNA using the Oncomine TCR Beta short-read assay. TCRdb recomputed calls from the PCR reads with MiXCR, one row per CDR3 protein. This table has 25,000 to 30,000 distinct CDR3 sequences, roughly 57% appearing once. The sample in question was CD4+ T cells from blood, cultured in vitro, obtained after SARS-CoV-2 vaccination. Every receptor here comes from a human donor who received a COVID-19 vaccine.

The chain's CDR3 is CASSRLLLGGEQYF. Here the CDR3 DNA reads TGTGCCAGCAGTCGCCTCCTCCTAGGGGGCGAGCAGTACTTC. The chain recombines TRBV4-2 with TRBJ2-7, with a possible D match to TRBD1 (6 bases). The CDR3 is 14 residues long. Trimming removed 6 bases from V and 6 bases from J, with 18 bases in between. CDR1 is LGHNA and CDR2 is YNFKEQ in the germline V gene.

The chain is built from TRBV5-4 and TRBJ1-2, with 8 bases fitting TRBD1. The germline V gene has CDR1 SGHNT and CDR2 YYREEE (reference sequence). The CDR3 is made up of 15 amino acids. J was trimmed by 5 bases and V by 0 bases; bases with no gene match: 6. CDR3 nucleotides: TGTGCCAGCAGCTTGGTAACTAACAGGGGGTATGGCTACACCTTC. Its translation is CASSLVTNRGYGYTF. Full variable domain (remainder filled in from reference TRBV5-4 and TRBJ1-2): ETGVTQSPTHLIKTRGQQVTLRCSSQSGHNTVSWYQQALGQGPQFIFQYYREEENGRGNFPPRFSGLQFPNYSSELNVNALELDDSALYLCASSLVTNRGYGYTFGSGTRLTVV.

This clonotype has just a few counts. This rearrangement joins TRBV2 to TRBJ1-2, with TRBD1 as a possible D gene (5 bases). Trimming stripped 10 bases from V and 0 bases from J, with 9 bases between. The CDR3 totals 12 residues. Germline V lookup: CDR1 SNHLY, CDR2 FYNNEI. The CDR3 protein is CATQGPNYGYTF. CDR3 nucleotide sequence: TGTGCCACTCAGGGACCTAACTATGGCTACACCTTC.